Below, 17 T cell receptor beta chains from the same sample are listed, as sequenced in a study of shared clonotypes between healthy human individuals (dated by TCRdb to the early 2020s). Library generation was performed with the immunoSEQ multiplex PCR assay. TCRdb limited this immuneACCESS table to in-frame rearrangements with V and J called. A share of clones is missing; checked studies link under half to unresolved V genes, and the rest is unexplained. A total of 2 million to 2.5 million clones appear in this sample, 80% to 95% of them only once. The ten largest make up 0.35% to 0.45% of the sample. Specimen: naive CD4+ T cells from PBMCs. The sample's cell subset or site label, decoded: CD45RA+ positively selected. The receptor set was obtained from a man between 18 and 35 years old in good health. Some clones in this sample may be carry-over from other donors' samples.

The chain uses TRBV18 and TRBJ2-7; 8 positions agree with TRBD1. The CDR3 has 15 residues. With 2 bases clipped from V and 3 bases from J, the junction kept 6 bases outside the gene matches. Germline assignment: CDR1 KGHSH and CDR2 LQKENI. The CDR3 DNA sequence: TGTGCCAGCTCACCAGGGACAGGCGACTTCTACGAGCAGTACTTC. It is translated as CASSPGTGDFYEQYF.

The chain carries TRBV7-6 and TRBJ2-2; D is unresolved. This CDR3 is 15 amino acids long. In germline, CDR1 is SGHVS, CDR2 FNYEAQ. Trimming shortened V by 0 bases and J by 0 bases, and 5 bases separated the two germline ends. The CDR3 sequence: CASSLAGTNTGELFF. CDR3 DNA: TGTGCCAGCAGCTTAGCGGGAACGAACACCGGGGAGCTGTTTTTT.

This rearrangement joins TRBV27 to TRBJ2-3; TRBD1 matches 7 bases. The J segment lost 0 bases and the V segment lost 5 bases, leaving 5 bases of the junction unmatched. The germline V gene encodes CDR1 MNHEY and CDR2 SMNVEV (reference sequence). The CDR3 consists of 15 residues. As DNA, the CDR3 is TGTGCCAGCAGTCCCTGGGACAGAAGCACAGATACGCAGTATTTT. Protein: CASSPWDRSTDTQYF.

The V and J genes are TRBV5-4 and TRBJ2-5; D might be TRBD1 or TRBD2, each matching 5 bases. The CDR3 runs 14 residues. Trimming stripped 1 base from V and 4 bases from J, with 11 bases between. CDR1 and CDR2 (germline): SGHNT, YYREEE (reference sequence). The CDR3 region is CASSLLQAGETQYF. DNA for the CDR3: TGTGCCAGCAGCTTGTTACAGGCGGGAGAGACCCAGTACTTC.

Written as DNA, the CDR3 is TGTGCCAGCAGTTCCATCTCCAGCGGGGGCTACAATGAGCAGTTCTTC. Its protein is CASSSISSGGYNEQFF. This sequence joins TRBV27 and TRBJ2-1, with TRBD2 matching 8 bases. Unmatched junction bases numbered 8, after V lost 4 bases and J lost 3 bases. Per the germline V gene, CDR1 is MNHEY and CDR2 is SMNVEV (reference sequence). There are 16 residues in the CDR3.

In its sample, this clone was seen once. The same CDR3 arises from other DNA sequences in this sample as well. This chain joins TRBV6-5 and TRBJ1-2; perhaps TRBD1 as D (5 bases). V shed 0 bases and J shed 5 bases, with 10 bases lying between them. The length of the CDR3 is 14 residues. Germline-derived CDR1 and CDR2 are MNHEY and SVGAGI. CDR3 coding DNA: TGTGCCAGCAGTTACTCGGCGGGGACTTATGGCTACACCTTC. As protein: CASSYSAGTYGYTF.

The chain combines TRBV28 with TRBJ1-5, with TRBD1 identical over 7 bases. This CDR3 is 17 amino acids long. V shed 6 bases and J 4 bases; nucleotides not matched to a gene: 15. The germline V gene encodes CDR1 MDHEN and CDR2 SYDVKM. CDR3: CASSLPTDRASNQPQHF. CDR3 coding DNA: TGTGCCAGCAGCCTACCAACCGACAGGGCCTCGAATCAGCCCCAGCATTTT.

The chain links TRBV19 to TRBJ2-1; D perhaps matches TRBD2 (6 bases). This CDR3 is 13 amino acids long. V lost 6 bases, J lost 0 bases, and 6 bases lay in between. The germline gives CDR1 LNHDA, CDR2 SQIVND (reference sequence). The CDR3 nucleotides read TGTGCCAGTAGGCGGGACTCCTACAATGAGCAGTTCTTC. This codes for CASRRDSYNEQFF.

Here the CDR3 DNA reads TGCGCCAGCAGCCAAGATCTAGCCCGGACCTCCTACAATGAGCAGTTCTTC. It encodes CASSQDLARTSYNEQFF. The rearrangement uses TRBV4-1 and TRBJ2-1, with a possible D match to TRBD2 (5 bases). V shed 0 bases and J shed 0 bases, with 12 bases lying between them. This CDR3 is built from 17 residues. Per the germline V gene, CDR1 is MGHRA and CDR2 is YSYEKL.

This chain links TRBV18 with TRBJ1-2; D remains ambiguous. V gave up 3 bases and J gave up 7 bases, with 15 bases separating them. Germline V gives CDR1 KGHSH, CDR2 LQKENI. The CDR3 is made up of 14 amino acids. CDR3 sequence (DNA): TGTGCCAGCTCACCTTGGGAACGGACTGGTGGCTACACCTTC. Residues: CASSPWERTGGYTF.

The chain couples TRBV9 to TRBJ2-2, with 8 bases aligning to TRBD1. CDR3 length: 15 amino acids. Trimming at V came to 4 bases and at J to 3 bases, leaving 5 bases not matched to a gene. Germline CDR1 SGDLS, CDR2 YYNGEE. Here the CDR3 DNA reads TGTGCCAGCAGCCCCTACAGGGGGGACACCGGGGAGCTGTTTTTT. Encoded protein: CASSPYRGDTGELFF.

The sample holds one count of this clone. V and J are TRBV7-9 and TRBJ2-7; D might be TRBD1 (5 bases). Germline CDR1 and CDR2: SEHNR and FQNEAQ (reference sequence). With 2 bases removed from V and 2 bases from J, the gap between germline ends came to 13 bases. This CDR3 comprises 15 residues. CDR3 in DNA: TGTGCCAGCAGCTTATCTAGGGCAGGGACCTACGAGCAGTACTTC. Its translation: CASSLSRAGTYEQYF.

The chain recombines TRBV27 with TRBJ1-4, with D uncertain. Trimming left V 5 bases short and J 5 bases short, with 21 bases between. Germline V gene data show CDR1 as MNHEY and CDR2 as SMNVEV (reference sequence). This CDR3 comprises 17 residues. The CDR3 here is CASSPSGMRTLNEKLFF. The CDR3 DNA sequence: TGTGCCAGCAGTCCCTCGGGGATGCGGACTCTAAATGAAAAACTGTTTTTT.

Comment on this clone: This same CDR3 is encoded by further DNA sequences in the sample. The chain employs TRBV6-1 and TRBJ2-7; D remains ambiguous. Trimming left V 4 bases short and J 3 bases short, with 7 bases between. CDR3 length: 12 amino acids. Germline lookup yields CDR1 MNHNS and CDR2 SASEGT. CDR3: CASSVASYEQYF. The CDR3 DNA follows: TGTGCCAGCAGTGTGGCCAGCTACGAGCAGTACTTC.

The chain combines TRBV7-2 with TRBJ2-7; TRBD1 matches at 7 bases. CDR1 and CDR2 (germline): SGHTA, FQGNSA. The V segment lost 5 bases and the J segment 5 bases; nucleotides outside the gene matches: 9. The CDR3 loop spans 14 amino acids. The CDR3 loop reads CASSPDRVMDEQYF. The CDR3 DNA sequence: TGTGCCAGCAGCCCCGACAGGGTAATGGACGAGCAGTACTTC.

This sequence joins TRBV6-6 and TRBJ2-7, with 7 bases fitting TRBD1. This CDR3 has 13 residues. Trimming took 6 bases from V and 3 from J; bases not matched to a gene: 5. CDR1 MNHNY and CDR2 SVGAGI come from the germline V gene (reference sequence). The CDR3 region is CASSPGQYYEQYF. The CDR3, as DNA: TGTGCCAGCAGCCCGGGACAGTACTACGAGCAGTACTTC.

Turning to this clone: The same CDR3 is also encoded by other DNA sequences in this sample. The chain couples TRBV28 to TRBJ2-6; D unresolved. The germline V gene has CDR1 MDHEN and CDR2 SYDVKM. This CDR3 comprises 13 residues. V was shortened by 4 bases and J by 2 bases, with 3 bases between the two germline ends. The CDR3 region has the DNA TGTGCCAGCAGTTCCCCTGGGGCCAACGTCCTGACTTTC. It is translated as CASSSPGANVLTF.